This paragraph covers one T cell receptor (beta chain) sequence. The CDR3 runs 13 residues. In germline, CDR1 is SGDLS, CDR2 YYNGEE. V lost 4 bases and J 5 bases, leaving 10 bases between the germline ends. Sample treatment: oral pan-JAK inhibitor, 5-10 mg twice daily. Collection of lesional scalp punch biopsies and peripheral blood was performed in alopecia areata patients. RNA was extracted and reverse transcribed into cDNA as the sequencing template. The repertoire was sequenced with immunoSEQ multiplex PCR; TCRdb's copy has only in-frame clones and lacks some. The sample shows roughly 200,000 clones, roughly three fifths of them seen only once. This specimen comes from a study of CD8+ T cells in alopecia areata.

This clonotype was sampled from a human donor with alopecia areata. The sequences come from CD4+ T cells sorted from blood, collected at week 4, from a patient treated with tofacitinib. The rearrangement uses TRBV9 and TRBJ1-5, with D possibly TRBD1 on 5 matching bases. The CDR3 here is CASSRGGDQPQHF. The CDR3 bases are TGTGCCAGCAGCCGGGGAGGGGATCAGCCCCAGCATTTT.